One T cell receptor beta chain is described in this entry. Its cognate antigen is unknown. This sample was included in a study of T cell responses to AZD1222 COVID-19 vaccine. Study details: Pooling covered second doses at about 4 or about 12 weeks.

This table comes from immunoSEQ multiplex PCR, and its TCRdb copy is limited to in-frame clones, with some not included. The data hold some 64,000 clones, with over 70% observed a single time. The CDR3 totals 11 residues. Trimming left V 5 bases short and J 10 bases short, with 10 bases between. Germline V gives CDR1 SGHTA, CDR2 FQGNSA. Study-wide points: It was only after the peak T cell response that any repertoires were sampled. Most donors were white British and more were female, and clonal diversity was possibly underestimated.

The starting material was peripheral blood, obtained on day 0 of AZD1222 vaccination. V usage is TRBV7-2 and J usage is TRBJ2-3, with D perhaps matching TRBD1 (5 bases). This TCR was sampled from an adult in good health. CDR3: CASSLGVSQYF. The CDR3, as DNA: TGTGCCAGCAGCCTAGGGGTGTCGCAGTATTTT.